This T cell receptor beta chain came from a study of control samples from healthy donors and cancer patients. Per germline, CDR1 SGHVS and CDR2 FQNEAQ. V dropped 4 bases and J dropped 5 bases, with 9 bases sitting between them. CDR3 length: 12 amino acids. Profiling relied on immunoSEQ multiplex PCR, and the TCRdb table lists in-frame clones only, not all of them. The sample lists fewer than 200,000 clones, roughly 95% occurring once. This sequence originates from a woman in her twenties or thirties in good health. Sequenced material: blood. The V gene is TRBV7-8, the J gene TRBJ2-7; D gene ambiguous. The CDR3: CASSYGSHEQYF. The DNA for the CDR3 is TGTGCCAGCAGCTATGGATCCCACGAGCAGTACTTC.